This is a list of T cell receptor beta chains from one sample in a study of T-cell memory formation after mild COVID-19. In TCRdb, the 5' RACE reads were re-called with MiXCR into one record per CDR3 protein. The sample includes approximately 500,000 distinct CDR3 sequences, 25% of them seen just once. Sample: PBMCs or a T cell subset sorted from them (not recorded which). Receptor source: an adult woman who had mild COVID-19 (a few samples of this study predate the infection). Cell type and time point are not known. CDR3s include the opening cysteine and the closing phenylalanine or tryptophan. A D gene is named only where the DNA matches it firmly. Size tells how often a clone was seen (once, few, many) or the class of an expanded clone, and some rows leave it out.

TRBJ2-5 | few | - | TRBV9 | TGTGCCAGCAGCGAAGGACGGCGGGCGGTTGGGACCCAGTACTTC | CASSEGRRAVGTQYF
TRBJ1-2 | few | - | TRBV7-3 | TGTGCCAGCAGCTTACCGGACAGACTTAACTATGGCTACACCTTC | CASSLPDRLNYGYTF
TRBJ2-5 | - | TRBD2 | TRBV18 | TGTGCCAGCTCACCGCGAACAACTAGCGGGGTACCTGGAGAGACCCAGTACTTC | CASSPRTTSGVPGETQYF
TRBJ2-3 | few | - | TRBV15 | TGTGCCACCAGCGTATACAGGGTGGGCACAGATACGCAGTATTTT | CATSVYRVGTDTQYF
TRBJ2-5 | few | - | TRBV5-6 | TGTGCCAGCAGCTTGGGGGTGGGGCGAGAGACCCAGTACTTC | CASSLGVGRETQYF
TRBJ1-1 | few | - | TRBV9 | TGTGCCAGCAGCCCGGTACCCCCCCCGGGGAAAGACACTGAAGCTTTCTTT | CASSPVPPPGKDTEAFF
TRBJ2-3 | - | - | TRBV5-1 | TGCGCCAGCAGCCTCCAGGGGCAAACTAGCACAGATACGCAGTATTTT | CASSLQGQTSTDTQYF
TRBJ1-1 | - | - | TRBV5-1 | TGCGCCAGCAGCTTGGCGCAGGGGAAGGACAACACTGAAGCTTTCTTT | CASSLAQGKDNTEAFF
TRBJ2-5 | - | TRBD2 | TRBV19 | TGTGCCTTCGAGGGTAGCGGGAGCTGCAGAGAAGAGACCCAGTACTTC | CAFEGSGSCREETQYF
TRBJ2-4 | few | - | TRBV20-1 | TGCAGTGCTCCCTTGAAGCCAAAAAACATTCAGTACTTC | CSAPLKPKNIQYF
TRBJ2-5 | - | - | TRBV7-2 | TGTGCCAGCAGCTCGACCGGGGTTGGGACCCAGTACTTC | CASSSTGVGTQYF
TRBJ1-1 | few | - | TRBV6-6 | TGTGCCAGCAGTTACGGCGGTAAGAACACTGAAGCTTTCTTT | CASSYGGKNTEAFF
TRBJ1-1 | few | - | TRBV5-1 | TGCGCCAGCAGCTTGGGGCCATCGGAGGACACTGAAGCTTTCTTT | CASSLGPSEDTEAFF
TRBJ2-4 | few | TRBD1 | TRBV20-1 | TGCAGTGCTCAAGGGGGCGCGAGTATCAATAACATTCAGTACTTC | CSAQGGASINNIQYF
TRBJ1-1 | - | - | TRBV27 | TGTGCCAGCAGTTCTAGACGGACTGAAGCTTTCTTT | CASSSRRTEAFF
TRBJ1-5 | - | - | TRBV7-9 | TGTGCCAGCAGCGGGGATTATCAGCCCCAGCATTTT | CASSGDYQPQHF
TRBJ2-1 | few | - | TRBV5-5 | TGTGCCAGCAGCCCCTCCGCACCGTCCTACAATGAGCAGTTCTTC | CASSPSAPSYNEQFF
TRBJ2-5 | few | TRBD1 | TRBV15 | TGTGCCACCAGCAGATCCGACAGGGGCACAGAGACCCAGTACTTC | CATSRSDRGTETQYF
TRBJ2-1 | - | TRBD2 | TRBV19 | TGTGCCAGTAGTATTTTTAGCGGGGGCGCCGGGGGTCTGTTCTTC | CASSIFSGGAGGLFF
TRBJ2-5 | few | TRBD2 | TRBV20-1 | TGCAGTGCCCCGAAGGGAGGGAAGGAGACCCAGTACTTC | CSAPKGGKETQYF
TRBJ2-5 | - | - | TRBV2 | TGTGCCAGCAGTGAATACAGGAGAGACCAAGAGACCCAGTACTTC | CASSEYRRDQETQYF
TRBJ1-1 | few | - | TRBV4-1 | TGCGCCAGCAGCCAAGATCAAAGGAACACTGAAGCTTTCTTT | CASSQDQRNTEAFF
TRBJ2-1 | few | - | TRBV12-3/TRBV12-4 | TGTGCCAGCAGTTTAGGAGTGTCCCTTGAGCAGTTCTTC | CASSLGVSLEQFF
TRBJ2-3 | - | - | TRBV4-2 | TGTGCCAGCAGCCCGGGAACATGGGGTCGGGGGCGCGCAGATACGCAGTATTTT | CASSPGTWGRGRADTQYF
TRBJ1-4 | few | TRBD1 | TRBV3-1 | TGTGCCAGCAGCCACCGACAGGGGGGATCTAATGAAAAACTGTTTTTT | CASSHRQGGSNEKLFF
TRBJ1-4 | once | - | TRBV20-1 | TGCAGTGCTACACAATCAACTAATGAAAAACTGTTTTTT | CSATQSTNEKLFF
TRBJ2-2 | - | - | TRBV7-8 | TGTGCCAGCAGCTGGTCTTCCGGGCCCGTGGGCGGGGAGCTGTTTTTT | CASSWSSGPVGGELFF
TRBJ1-1 | - | TRBD1 | TRBV7-3 | TGTGCCAGCAGCGAAGTACAGGGGAGCACTGAAGCTTTCTTT | CASSEVQGSTEAFF
TRBJ1-5 | - | TRBD1 | TRBV20-1 | TGCAGTGCTAGAGATAGGGACAGGGGGCCGGTTTCAAGCAATCAGCCCCAGCATTTT | CSARDRDRGPVSSNQPQHF
TRBJ2-7 | many | - | TRBV27 | TGTGCCAGCAGTTTCGGGGTCTGGGGCTACGAGCAGTACTTC | CASSFGVWGYEQYF
TRBJ1-3 | - | - | TRBV12-3/TRBV12-4 | TGTGCCAGCAGTTACAGGGCCTTCTCTGGAAACACCATATATTTT | CASSYRAFSGNTIYF
TRBJ2-1 | - | - | TRBV18 | TGTGCCAGCTCACCTGGTGGCAGGGGCTTCAATGAGCAGTTCTTC | CASSPGGRGFNEQFF
TRBJ2-7 | once | TRBD2 | TRBV2 | TGTGCCAGCAGAGGTGGTCTAGCGGCAGCTGCCTACGAGCAGTACTTC | CASRGGLAAAAYEQYF
TRBJ1-1 | few | - | TRBV28 | TGTGCCAGCAGTCCCCAGGGAGGCGCCTTCTCTGAAGCTTTCTTT | CASSPQGGAFSEAFF
TRBJ2-7 | many | TRBD2 | TRBV5-5 | TGTGCCAGCAGCCTGGAACCCGGACTAGCGGGGGGCTCCTACGAGCAGTACTTC | CASSLEPGLAGGSYEQYF
TRBJ1-1 | many | TRBD1 | TRBV11-2 | TGTGCCAGCAGCTTTGACAGGGGGCTTACTGAAGCTTTCTTT | CASSFDRGLTEAFF
TRBJ2-3 | - | - | TRBV12-3/TRBV12-4 | TGTGCCAGCAGTTTACCCAGGGGAAGCACAGGGGATACGCAGTATTTT | CASSLPRGSTGDTQYF
TRBJ2-1 | - | TRBD2 | TRBV7-8 | TGTGCCAGCAGCAGAATCACAGGGAAAACTAGCGGGGCCCACTCCTCCTACAATGAGCAGTTCTTC | CASSRITGKTSGAHSSYNEQFF
TRBJ2-2 | few | - | TRBV5-6 | TGTGCCAGCAGCTGGGTGAACACCGGGGAGCTGTTTTTT | CASSWVNTGELFF
TRBJ1-1 | few | TRBD1 | TRBV12-3/TRBV12-4 | TGTGCCAGCAGTCCCGTGGACAGGGGGAGCACTGAAGCTTTCTTT | CASSPVDRGSTEAFF
TRBJ1-1 | few | TRBD1 | TRBV6-2/TRBV6-3 | TGTGCCAGCACTACTTGGACAGGGGGACCAAACACTGAAGCTTTCTTT | CASTTWTGGPNTEAFF
TRBJ2-2 | few | - | TRBV4-3 | TGCGCCAGCAGCCAAGTGGCTATTGGGGCCGGGGAGCTGTTTTTT | CASSQVAIGAGELFF
TRBJ2-6 | - | - | TRBV6-5 | TGTGCCAGCAGTTACTCGATTGGGGCCAACGTCCTGACTTTC | CASSYSIGANVLTF
TRBJ2-7 | - | TRBD1 | TRBV12-3/TRBV12-4 | TGTGCCAGCACCCCCTCCTTGGGACAGGGGTCCTACGAGCAGTACTTC | CASTPSLGQGSYEQYF
TRBJ2-3 | few | - | TRBV9 | TGTGCCAGCAGCGTCGGCCCGCCAGATACGCAGTATTTT | CASSVGPPDTQYF
TRBJ2-3 | - | TRBD2 | TRBV28 | TGTGCCAGCAGCCCCCGCGGTAGCGGGAGGGATACGCAGTATTTT | CASSPRGSGRDTQYF
TRBJ2-4 | few | TRBD1 | TRBV25-1 | TGTGCCAGTTCTTCCGGGACAGGGGGCACAAAAAACATTCAGTACTTC | CASSSGTGGTKNIQYF
TRBJ2-1 | few | - | TRBV14 | TGTGCCAGCAGCCAAGGGGGGCCCTCAGCGGGATTTAGTGAGCAGTTCTTC | CASSQGGPSAGFSEQFF
TRBJ2-7 | - | - | TRBV4-2 | TGTGCCAGCAGCCAAATAACCTGGGGCTACGAGCAGTACTTC | CASSQITWGYEQYF
TRBJ2-7 | - | TRBD1 | TRBV7-9 | TGTGCCAGCAGCTCGCTGACAGGGTCCTACGAGCAGTACTTC | CASSSLTGSYEQYF
TRBJ2-7 | - | TRBD2 | TRBV6-2/TRBV6-3 | TGTGCCAGCACGGGAGCGGGAGTTTTCTCCTACGAGCAGTACTTC | CASTGAGVFSYEQYF
TRBJ1-2 | - | - | TRBV10-3 | TGTGCCATCAACGCCCGGGACAAGGATCTGGGGACCTTC | CAINARDKDLGTF
TRBJ2-7 | - | - | TRBV7-9 | TGTGCCAGCAACGCCGGGACGGACCCCTACGAGCAGTACTTC | CASNAGTDPYEQYF
TRBJ2-3 | few | - | TRBV4-1 | TGCGCCAGCAGCCAAGAACCGGTAATCGCAGATACGCAGTATTTT | CASSQEPVIADTQYF
TRBJ2-7 | - | - | TRBV29-1 | TGCAGCGTTGTCCCCAGGGGGGACTACGAGCAGTACTTC | CSVVPRGDYEQYF